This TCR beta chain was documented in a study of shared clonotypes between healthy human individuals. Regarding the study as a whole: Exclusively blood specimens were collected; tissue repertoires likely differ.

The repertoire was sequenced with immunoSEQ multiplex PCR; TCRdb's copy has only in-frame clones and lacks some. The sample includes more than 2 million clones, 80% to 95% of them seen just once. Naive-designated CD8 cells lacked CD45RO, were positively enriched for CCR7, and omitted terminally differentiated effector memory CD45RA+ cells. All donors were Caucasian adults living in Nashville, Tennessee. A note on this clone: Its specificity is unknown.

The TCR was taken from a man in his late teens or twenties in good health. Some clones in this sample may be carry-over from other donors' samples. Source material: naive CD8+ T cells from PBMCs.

The CDR3 reads CASSLSDGPEGYEQYF. CDR3 DNA: TGTGCCAGCAGCCTATCTGACGGCCCGGAGGGCTACGAGCAGTACTTC. V usage is TRBV9 and J usage is TRBJ2-7; D might be TRBD2 (6 bases). The germline gives CDR1 SGDLS, CDR2 YYNGEE. CDR3 length: 16 residues. Trimming took 4 bases from V and 3 from J, leaving 20 bases between them. Complete variable domain (other parts from reference TRBV9 and TRBJ2-7): DSGVTQTPKHLITATGQRVTLRCSPRSGDLSVYWYQQSLDQGLQFLIQYYNGEERAKGNILERFSAQQFPDLHSELNLSSLELGDSALYFCASSLSDGPEGYEQYFGPGTRLTVT.